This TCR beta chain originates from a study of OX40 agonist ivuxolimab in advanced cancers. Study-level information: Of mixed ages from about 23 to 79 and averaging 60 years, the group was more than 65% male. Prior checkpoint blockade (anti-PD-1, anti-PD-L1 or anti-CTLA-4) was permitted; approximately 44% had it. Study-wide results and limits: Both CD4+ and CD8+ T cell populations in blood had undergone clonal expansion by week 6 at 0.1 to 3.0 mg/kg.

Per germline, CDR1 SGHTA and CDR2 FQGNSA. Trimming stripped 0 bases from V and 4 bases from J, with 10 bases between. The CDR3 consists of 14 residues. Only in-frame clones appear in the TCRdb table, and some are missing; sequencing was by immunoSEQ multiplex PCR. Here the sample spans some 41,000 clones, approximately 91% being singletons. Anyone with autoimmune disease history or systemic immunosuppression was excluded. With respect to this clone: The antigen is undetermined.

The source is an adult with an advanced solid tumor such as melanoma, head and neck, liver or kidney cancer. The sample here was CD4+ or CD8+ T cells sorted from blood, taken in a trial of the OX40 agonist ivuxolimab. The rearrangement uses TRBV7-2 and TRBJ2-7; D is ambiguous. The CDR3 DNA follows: TGTGCCAGCAGCTTAGCGGAAAGGTCTTACGAGCAGTACTTC. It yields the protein CASSLAERSYEQYF.